A single sample is the source of the 31 T cell receptor beta chains below, sequenced in a study of cytomegalovirus exposure and HLA in healthy donors (dated by TCRdb to 2015 to 2018). Libraries were made using the immunoSEQ multiplex PCR assay. In TCRdb, the immuneACCESS table is reduced to in-frame sequences with V and J assigned. These tables do not hold every clone; where another copy was compared, an unresolved V gene accounts for under half, and the others remain unexplained. Across this sample there are about 330,000 clones, with roughly 85% seen only once. Together, the top ten hold around 0.8% of the sample. Sequenced input: PBMCs. All receptors derive from a young woman in good health and CMV-seronegative.

V and J are TRBV9 and TRBJ2-2; D gene ambiguous. This CDR3 has 13 residues. Trimming removed 0 bases from V and 8 bases from J, with 8 bases in between. The germline V gene encodes CDR1 SGDLS and CDR2 YYNGEE. CDR3: CASSVETSGELFF. The CDR3 DNA follows: TGTGCCAGCAGCGTAGAGACATCGGGGGAGCTGTTTTTT.

This sequence joins TRBV6-5 and TRBJ2-5; 8 bases are a match to TRBD2. V dropped 0 bases and J dropped 3; count of bases not matched to a gene: 3. Looked up from germline, CDR1 is MNHEY and CDR2 is SVGAGI. CDR3 length equals 15 residues. CDR3 residues: CASSYSAGGEETQYF. The CDR3 region has the DNA TGTGCCAGCAGTTACTCTGCGGGAGGTGAAGAGACCCAGTACTTC.

The rearrangement joins TRBV5-1 to TRBJ2-7; D is possibly TRBD1 (6 bases). There are 15 residues in the CDR3. Trimming left V 5 bases short and J 2 bases short, with 17 bases between. Looked up from germline, CDR1 is SGHRS and CDR2 is YFSETQ. The CDR3, as DNA: TGCGCCAGCAGACAAGGGACATCCGGGGCCTACGAGCAGTACTTC. This encodes CASRQGTSGAYEQYF.

The chain combines TRBV19 with TRBJ2-5, with 10 bases identical to TRBD2. Unmatched junction bases numbered 16, after V lost 5 bases and J lost 7 bases. The CDR3 runs 17 residues. Germline assignment: CDR1 LNHDA and CDR2 SQIVND (reference sequence). CDR3: CASSPPRSSSGSATQYF. The CDR3 coding sequence is TGTGCCAGTAGTCCGCCGCGATCGTCTAGCGGGAGCGCGACCCAGTACTTC.

V gene TRBV29-1 combines with J gene TRBJ1-1; TRBD1 matches 8 bases. Germline V gene lookup returns CDR1 SQVTM and CDR2 ANQGSEA. The CDR3 totals 12 residues. The trim removed 7 bases at V and 5 bases at J, leaving 6 bases unmatched. CDR3 sequence reads: CSGKTGETEAFF. CDR3 DNA: TGCAGCGGGAAGACAGGGGAGACTGAAGCTTTCTTT.

As DNA, the CDR3 is TGTGCCAGCCACGGAGTAATGAACACTGAAGCTTTCTTT. Its translation: CASHGVMNTEAFF. The chain is built from TRBV25-1 and TRBJ1-1; D call uncertain. The CDR3 runs 13 residues. Germline V gene lookup returns CDR1 MGHDK and CDR2 SYGVNS. The germline V and J ends were trimmed by 8 bases and 0 bases, with 10 bases remaining between them.

Here the CDR3 reads CASSLSRDSGETQYF. The CDR3, as DNA: TGTGCCAGCAGCCTAAGCCGGGACAGTGGAGAGACCCAGTACTTC. This chain links TRBV2 with TRBJ2-5, with 7 bases matching TRBD1. Germline CDR1 SNHLY, CDR2 FYNNEI. J gave up 4 bases and V 6 bases, and 11 bases lay outside the gene matches. The CDR3 loop spans 15 amino acids.

V is TRBV18 and J is TRBJ2-7; no definite D call. The CDR3 length is 13 residues. V was pared by 4 bases and J by 2 bases, with 9 bases between. Germline V lookup: CDR1 KGHSH, CDR2 LQKENI. The CDR3 nucleotides are TGTGCCAGCTCACGCAGCGATCCCTACGAGCAGTACTTC. This gives the protein CASSRSDPYEQYF.

This sequence joins TRBV9 and TRBJ2-2, with TRBD1 matching 10 bases. The CDR3 contains 15 residues. Germline-derived CDR1 and CDR2 are SGDLS and YYNGEE. V lost 5 bases, J lost 5 bases, and 6 bases stayed unmatched. The CDR3: CASRGGQGWTGELFF. The CDR3, as DNA: TGTGCCAGCAGAGGGGGACAGGGGTGGACCGGGGAGCTGTTTTTT.

The table lists this clone with a count of one. The chain links TRBV9 to TRBJ2-1; the match to TRBD1 covers 7 bases. The V gene end was trimmed by 3 bases and the J gene end by 6 bases; junction bases not matched to a gene: 3. Germline values: CDR1 SGDLS, CDR2 YYNGEE. CDR3 length equals 13 residues. The DNA of the CDR3 is TGTGCCAGCAGCGGGACAGGACGCAATGAGCAGTTCTTC. Its protein is CASSGTGRNEQFF.

The chain links TRBV19 to TRBJ1-5; TRBD1 aligns across 8 bases. The trim removed 6 bases at V and 6 bases at J, leaving 7 bases unmatched. CDR1 and CDR2 from the germline V gene are LNHDA and SQIVND (reference sequence). The CDR3 runs 14 residues. The CDR3 DNA reads TGTGCCAGTAGCCAAGACAGGGGTAGTCAGCCCCAGCATTTT. Encoded protein: CASSQDRGSQPQHF.

In its sample, this clone was seen a few times. The chain has TRBV19 and TRBJ2-1; D remains unclear. The V end was cut by 7 bases, the J end by 9 bases, with 10 bases between. Per germline, CDR1 LNHDA and CDR2 SQIVND (reference sequence). The CDR3 totals 11 residues. CDR3 sequence reads: CASTDYGEQFF. As DNA, the CDR3 is TGTGCCAGTACTGATTACGGTGAGCAGTTCTTC.

The gene calls are TRBV27 and TRBJ2-4; perhaps TRBD1 as D (6 bases). The CDR3 length is 16 residues. Trimming cost V 5 bases and J 1 base, with 15 bases left between them. The germline gives CDR1 MNHEY, CDR2 SMNVEV (reference sequence). DNA for the CDR3: TGTGCCAGCAGTCCAACAGGGTGGGCGGCCAAAAACATTCAGTACTTC. Translating it yields CASSPTGWAAKNIQYF.

The chain recombines TRBV2 with TRBJ2-2, with 7 nucleotides matching TRBD1. V shed 6 bases and J 6 bases; nucleotides not matched to a gene: 10. Germline CDR1 reads SNHLY; CDR2 reads FYNNEI. The CDR3 totals 15 residues. CDR3 DNA sequence: TGTGCCAGCAGCGCAGACAGGGTAGGGGCCGGGGAGCTGTTTTTT. Protein sequence: CASSADRVGAGELFF.

The chain combines TRBV6-5 with TRBJ1-4; D perhaps matches TRBD1 (5 bases). The CDR3 is made up of 14 amino acids. With 0 bases removed from V and 10 bases from J, the gap between germline ends came to 12 bases. Germline-derived CDR1 and CDR2 are MNHEY and SVGAGI. The CDR3: CASSYSSGGGKLFF. CDR3 coding DNA: TGTGCCAGCAGTTACTCGTCCGGGGGGGGAAAACTGTTTTTT.

The V call is TRBV6-1, the J call TRBJ1-4, with a weak D call TRBD1 (6 bases). Trimming removed 2 bases at V and 14 bases at J, with 15 bases between. Germline CDR1 reads MNHNS; CDR2 reads SASEGT. The CDR3 is 13 amino acids. The CDR3 DNA reads TGTGCCAGCAGTGAATTGGGGGCGGATGGGCTGTTTTTT. Translation gives CASSELGADGLFF.

CDR3 bases: TGTGCCAGCAGTTTATTACTAGCCGAGACCCAGTACTTC. Encoded protein: CASSLLLAETQYF. The chain carries TRBV27 and TRBJ2-5, with D possibly TRBD2 on 6 matching bases. CDR1 and CDR2 (germline): MNHEY, SMNVEV (reference sequence). The ends were cut back, 1 base at V and 5 bases at J, with 8 bases in the middle. The CDR3 extends over 13 amino acids.

The J gene is TRBJ1-1, the V gene TRBV6-1, with a weak D call TRBD1 (6 bases). CDR1 and CDR2 (germline): MNHNS, SASEGT. V gave up 8 bases and J gave up 3 bases, with 16 bases separating them. The CDR3 sequence is 14 residues long. CDR3 loop: CASEGGGADTEAFF. CDR3 coding DNA: TGTGCCAGCGAGGGGGGGGGTGCGGACACTGAAGCTTTCTTT.

The J gene is TRBJ2-7, the V gene TRBV4-3; 7 positions match TRBD1. The CDR3 is made up of 15 amino acids. CDR1 is LGHNA, CDR2 YSLEER, per germline. The J segment lost 5 bases and the V segment lost 0 bases, leaving 7 bases of the junction unmatched. The CDR3 protein is CASSQDGSTGNEQYF. CDR3 sequence (DNA): TGCGCCAGCAGCCAAGATGGATCGACAGGGAACGAGCAGTACTTC.

Written as DNA, the CDR3 is TGTGCCAGCAGCTTAGAATTACGGGCCCAGTACTTC. Translation gives CASSLELRAQYF. The chain has TRBV7-2 and TRBJ2-5; the D is unclear. CDR3 size: 12 residues. The ends were cut back, 1 base at V and 9 bases at J, with 9 bases in the middle. The germline V gene encodes CDR1 SGHTA and CDR2 FQGNSA.

V gene TRBV7-3 combines with J gene TRBJ2-5; 15 bases fit TRBD2. The trim removed 0 bases at V and 5 bases at J, leaving 4 bases unmatched. CDR1 is SGHTA and CDR2 is FQGTGA in the germline V gene. CDR3 size: 17 residues. Written as DNA, the CDR3 is TGTGCCAGCAGCTTAACGCCCGGGACTAGCGGGAGGGAGACCCAGTACTTC. It yields the protein CASSLTPGTSGRETQYF.

This clone was observed at least ten times. The chain is built from TRBV13 and TRBJ2-5; TRBD1 matches at 8 bases. The J segment lost 0 bases and the V segment lost 5 bases, leaving 8 bases of the junction unmatched. The CDR3 sequence is 16 residues long. Germline CDR1 is PRHDT and CDR2 is FYEKMQ (reference sequence). The CDR3 nucleotides read TGTGCCAGCAGCGGGACAGGAACCCCCCACCAAGAGACCCAGTACTTC. Translation gives CASSGTGTPHQETQYF.

This chain uses TRBV19 with TRBJ1-1, with TRBD1 matching over 8 bases. Germline V lookup: CDR1 LNHDA, CDR2 SQIVND (reference sequence). V trimming: 5 bases; J trimming: 1 base; junction bases outside the gene matches: 6. There are 15 residues in the CDR3. The CDR3: CASSPRTGTNTEAFF. The CDR3 nucleotides are TGTGCCAGTAGTCCCCGGACAGGGACGAACACTGAAGCTTTCTTT.

This clone was recorded a few times. The J gene is TRBJ1-2, the V gene TRBV27; D is unclear. The germline CDR1 and CDR2 sequences are MNHEY and SMNVEV (reference sequence). This CDR3 is built from 13 residues. Trimming stripped 5 bases from V and 2 bases from J, with 9 bases between. The CDR3 region has the DNA TGTGCCAGCAGTCCCAGCGGGAACTATGGCTACACCTTC. It yields the protein CASSPSGNYGYTF.

The CDR3 DNA sequence: TGTGCCAGCAGCCAACGTACAGTCGGGGCCAACGTCCTGACTTTC. It translates to CASSQRTVGANVLTF. The chain joins TRBV7-2 to TRBJ2-6; D not certain. Trimming pared 5 bases from V and 4 bases from J, leaving 12 bases between. CDR1 SGHTA and CDR2 FQGNSA come from the germline V gene. This CDR3 is built from 15 residues. The complete variable domain, with remaining parts taken from reference TRBV7-2 and TRBJ2-6, reads GAGVSQSPSNKVTEKGKDVELRCDPISGHTALYWYRQSLGQGLEFLIYFQGNSAPDKSGLPSDRFSAERTGGSVSTLTIQRTQQEDSAVYLCASSQRTVGANVLTFGAGSRLTVL.

The chain recombines TRBV7-6 with TRBJ2-1, with TRBD2 as a possible D gene (5 bases). The CDR3 length is 13 residues. V was cut by 2 bases and J by 7 bases, with 9 bases left in between. CDR1 is SGHVS and CDR2 is FNYEAQ in the germline V gene. The CDR3 DNA follows: TGTGCCAGCAGCTTAATCGGAGGTAATGAGCAGTTCTTC. Translation: CASSLIGGNEQFF.

This clone has just one count. This chain links TRBV4-1 with TRBJ1-5, with TRBD1 matching over 7 bases. The V gene's germline CDR1 is MGHRA and CDR2 YSYEKL. V shed 1 base and J 3 bases; nucleotides not matched to a gene: 9. The CDR3 loop spans 17 amino acids. The CDR3 sequence: CASSQGLTGKSNQPQHF. The CDR3 DNA follows: TGCGCCAGCAGCCAAGGGTTGACAGGGAAATCCAATCAGCCCCAGCATTTT.

V gene TRBV7-8 combines with J gene TRBJ2-7; a possible D gene is TRBD1 (6 bases). Trimming left V 5 bases short and J 5 bases short, with 16 bases between. The CDR3 loop spans 14 amino acids. Germline values: CDR1 SGHVS, CDR2 FQNEAQ. This chain's CDR3 is CASSLSRQAHEQYF. CDR3 nucleotide sequence: TGTGCCAGCAGCCTATCTAGACAGGCCCACGAGCAGTACTTC.

The chain combines TRBV4-1 with TRBJ1-4; the D gene is possibly TRBD1 (6 bases). CDR1 and CDR2 from the germline V gene are MGHRA and YSYEKL. CDR3 length: 15 amino acids. V lost 6 bases and J lost 8, with 19 bases in between. The chain's CDR3 is CASSQLGGGREKLFF. The CDR3 bases are TGCGCCAGCAGTCAACTCGGGGGCGGGAGGGAAAAACTGTTTTTT.

The chain links TRBV13 to TRBJ2-7; 7 bases map to TRBD2. Losses at the gene ends were 5 bases for V and 1 base for J; bases not matched to a gene: 5. This CDR3 contains 14 residues. CDR1 and CDR2 (germline): PRHDT, FYEKMQ (reference sequence). CDR3 loop: CASSPLAKSYEQYF. The CDR3 nucleotides read TGTGCCAGCAGCCCACTAGCGAAATCCTACGAGCAGTACTTC.

This chain uses TRBV15 with TRBJ2-5; the D is unclear. Trimming removed 1 base at V and 0 bases at J, with 3 bases between. This CDR3 contains 13 residues. CDR1 is LNHNV, CDR2 YYDKDF, per germline (reference sequence). Here the CDR3 reads CATSRAYQETQYF. The CDR3 DNA is TGTGCCACCAGCAGAGCATACCAAGAGACCCAGTACTTC.